Listed below are T cell receptor beta chains from one sample, sequenced in a study of metastatic and nonmetastatic thyroid tumors. TCRdb re-called clones via MiXCR from the PCR reads. The table shows about 12,000 clones, with approximately 33% occurring only once. The sequenced sample was tumor tissue. These receptors all come from a male donor with papillary thyroid cancer or a benign thyroid nodule (not recorded which). Some clones in this sample may be carry-over from other donors' samples. Each CDR3 is given with its conserved first and last residue. The D gene is left open where the match is weak. The listing skips clone size in some rows; elsewhere it reads once, few, many or a size class.

CDR3: CSAIDGSNQPQHF; D: NA; V: TRBV20-1; length: 13; size: NA
CDR3: CASSWGQGSNYGYTF; D: NA; V: TRBV12-3/TRBV12-4; length: 15; size: few
CDR3: CASSPPGRYNEQFF; D: NA; V: TRBV18; length: 14; size: many
CDR3: CASSDSGLAGLTGELFF; D: TRBD2; V: TRBV2; length: 17; size: few
CDR3: CATDGEQDTDTQYF; D: NA; V: TRBV6-1; length: 14; size: few
CDR3: CASSLRTGSGELFF; D: TRBD1; V: TRBV5-1; length: 14; size: NA
CDR3: CASSQDDRGDYEQYF; D: NA; V: TRBV4-1; length: 15; size: NA
CDR3: CSAFLSSAGELFF; D: NA; V: TRBV20-1; length: 13; size: once
CDR3: CASSPFGTSGPQGTDTQYF; D: TRBD2; V: TRBV5-1; length: 19; size: NA
CDR3: CASSLVLAAPVPHEQYF; D: NA; V: TRBV28; length: 17; size: NA
CDR3: CASSAGTGGETQYF; D: TRBD1; V: TRBV7-2; length: 14; size: NA
CDR3: CASSLGSGYSHTGELFF; D: NA; V: TRBV11-2; length: 17; size: NA
CDR3: CASSWKAGDHNEQFF; D: TRBD2; V: TRBV5-1; length: 15; size: NA
CDR3: CASSTGSYGEQFF; D: NA; V: TRBV6-1; length: 13; size: NA
CDR3: CASSSGQGRRGYTF; D: TRBD1; V: TRBV27; length: 14; size: NA
CDR3: CSARARNAYEQYF; D: NA; V: TRBV20-1; length: 13; size: few
CDR3: CASSLQEGEQYF; D: NA; V: TRBV5-1; length: 12; size: NA
CDR3: CASSLVGQDSGANVLTF; D: NA; V: TRBV5-4; length: 17; size: NA
CDR3: CASSQYGTGGADEQYF; D: TRBD1; V: TRBV3-1; length: 16; size: medium-sized
CDR3: CASSSLIRGGFYEQYF; D: TRBD2; V: TRBV6-1; length: 16; size: NA
CDR3: CARPSNRDRGHRNYGYTF; D: TRBD1; V: TRBV19; length: 18; size: few
CDR3: CSARDISGQSNQPQHF; D: NA; V: TRBV20-1; length: 16; size: NA
CDR3: CASSESPSSGNTIYF; D: NA; V: TRBV6-1; length: 15; size: few
CDR3: CASSRSTGSVEKLFF; D: NA; V: TRBV4-2; length: 15; size: once
CDR3: CASSTTLTVGAGELFF; D: NA; V: TRBV11-1; length: 16; size: NA
CDR3: CASSRGTATVAEAFF; D: TRBD1; V: TRBV6-1; length: 15; size: NA
CDR3: CASSDSGRGRQFF; D: NA; V: TRBV6-4; length: 13; size: medium-sized
CDR3: CASSEGRVDRGANEKLFF; D: NA; V: TRBV2; length: 18; size: many
CDR3: CASSLVPRGETQYF; D: NA; V: TRBV11-2; length: 14; size: NA
CDR3: CASSESYGYEQYF; D: NA; V: TRBV10-1; length: 13; size: NA
CDR3: CASSLQVVYEQYF; D: NA; V: TRBV28; length: 13; size: NA
CDR3: CASSPGRDQPQHF; D: NA; V: TRBV25-1; length: 13; size: few
CDR3: CASSQKVTGELFF; D: NA; V: TRBV4-1; length: 13; size: NA
CDR3: CASSNLFEQFF; D: NA; V: TRBV2; length: 11; size: few
CDR3: CAWRGTGREEGNTIYF; D: TRBD1; V: TRBV30; length: 16; size: medium-sized
CDR3: CASSPGGPYEQYF; D: NA; V: TRBV28; length: 13; size: NA
CDR3: CASSLSVEREAFF; D: NA; V: TRBV11-3; length: 13; size: NA
CDR3: CSARDAEIGNTIYF; D: NA; V: TRBV20-1; length: 14; size: medium-sized
CDR3: CASSSGLVPDTGELFF; D: NA; V: TRBV5-1; length: 16; size: few
CDR3: CSVKGGLIGWETQYF; D: TRBD1; V: TRBV29-1; length: 15; size: many
CDR3: CASRVLAGDPYEQYF; D: TRBD2; V: TRBV12-3/TRBV12-4; length: 15; size: few
CDR3: CVSSEKGAGTGELFF; D: TRBD1; V: TRBV2; length: 15; size: NA
CDR3: CSARDGQGIGYTF; D: TRBD1; V: TRBV20-1; length: 13; size: NA
CDR3: CASSKTRSGTGELFF; D: NA; V: TRBV7-3; length: 15; size: NA
CDR3: CSARDLGGFYNEQFF; D: TRBD2; V: TRBV20-1; length: 15; size: NA
CDR3: CASSLVGPGAYGYTF; D: NA; V: TRBV5-6; length: 15; size: NA
CDR3: CASSSASSYNSPLHF; D: NA; V: TRBV6-2/TRBV6-3; length: 15; size: NA
CDR3: CSAIGLAGASYEQYF; D: TRBD2; V: TRBV20-1; length: 15; size: NA
CDR3: CASSGDNQETQYF; D: NA; V: TRBV10-1; length: 13; size: few
CDR3: CSARDRSGDYPQPQHF; D: NA; V: TRBV20-1; length: 16; size: few
CDR3: CATSRALGQDANTGELFF; D: TRBD1; V: TRBV15; length: 18; size: medium-sized
CDR3: CASSLTETGDHSPLHF; D: TRBD1; V: TRBV11-2; length: 16; size: NA
CDR3: CSARPGTSGTLTYEQYF; D: TRBD2; V: TRBV20-1; length: 17; size: NA
CDR3: CASSERWGTLATGYTF; D: NA; V: TRBV6-1; length: 16; size: few
CDR3: CASSFGDLNNEQFF; D: NA; V: TRBV5-1; length: 14; size: once
CDR3: CASSPGSTGMAFF; D: TRBD1; V: TRBV7-9; length: 13; size: many
CDR3: CSAGGLAGLYEQYF; D: TRBD2; V: TRBV20-1; length: 14; size: NA